This TCR beta chain stems from a study of T-cell reconstitution after alpha-beta-depleted transplantation in children. Study-wide results and caveats: From surviving recipient T cells and thymic progenitors came the high day-60 TCRbeta diversity observed in some patients.

The CDR3 runs to 15 residues. Germline CDR1 and CDR2: LNHNV and YYDKDF (reference sequence). V lost 1 base, J lost 1 base, and 1 base stayed unmatched. Unique molecular identifiers tagged the TCRbeta library. MiXCR was run by TCRdb on the PCR reads, yielding one entry per CDR3 protein. Here the sample spans approximately 97,000 distinct CDR3 sequences, approximately 6% being singletons. This clonotype was picked up a small number of times. Antigen: not known. This clonotype was obtained from a female patient aged 2-10 years who had a stem cell transplant for Fanconi anemia, so the T cells may come from the graft donor. The sample was PBMCs, mostly from graft donor cells, taken 60 days after TCRalphabeta/CD19-depleted stem cell transplant. The genes are TRBV15 and TRBJ2-7, with 10 bases lining up with TRBD2. The DNA for the CDR3 is TGTGCCACCAGCAGAGCTAGCGGGGGATCCTACGAGCAGTACTTC. The encoded protein is CATSRASGGSYEQYF.